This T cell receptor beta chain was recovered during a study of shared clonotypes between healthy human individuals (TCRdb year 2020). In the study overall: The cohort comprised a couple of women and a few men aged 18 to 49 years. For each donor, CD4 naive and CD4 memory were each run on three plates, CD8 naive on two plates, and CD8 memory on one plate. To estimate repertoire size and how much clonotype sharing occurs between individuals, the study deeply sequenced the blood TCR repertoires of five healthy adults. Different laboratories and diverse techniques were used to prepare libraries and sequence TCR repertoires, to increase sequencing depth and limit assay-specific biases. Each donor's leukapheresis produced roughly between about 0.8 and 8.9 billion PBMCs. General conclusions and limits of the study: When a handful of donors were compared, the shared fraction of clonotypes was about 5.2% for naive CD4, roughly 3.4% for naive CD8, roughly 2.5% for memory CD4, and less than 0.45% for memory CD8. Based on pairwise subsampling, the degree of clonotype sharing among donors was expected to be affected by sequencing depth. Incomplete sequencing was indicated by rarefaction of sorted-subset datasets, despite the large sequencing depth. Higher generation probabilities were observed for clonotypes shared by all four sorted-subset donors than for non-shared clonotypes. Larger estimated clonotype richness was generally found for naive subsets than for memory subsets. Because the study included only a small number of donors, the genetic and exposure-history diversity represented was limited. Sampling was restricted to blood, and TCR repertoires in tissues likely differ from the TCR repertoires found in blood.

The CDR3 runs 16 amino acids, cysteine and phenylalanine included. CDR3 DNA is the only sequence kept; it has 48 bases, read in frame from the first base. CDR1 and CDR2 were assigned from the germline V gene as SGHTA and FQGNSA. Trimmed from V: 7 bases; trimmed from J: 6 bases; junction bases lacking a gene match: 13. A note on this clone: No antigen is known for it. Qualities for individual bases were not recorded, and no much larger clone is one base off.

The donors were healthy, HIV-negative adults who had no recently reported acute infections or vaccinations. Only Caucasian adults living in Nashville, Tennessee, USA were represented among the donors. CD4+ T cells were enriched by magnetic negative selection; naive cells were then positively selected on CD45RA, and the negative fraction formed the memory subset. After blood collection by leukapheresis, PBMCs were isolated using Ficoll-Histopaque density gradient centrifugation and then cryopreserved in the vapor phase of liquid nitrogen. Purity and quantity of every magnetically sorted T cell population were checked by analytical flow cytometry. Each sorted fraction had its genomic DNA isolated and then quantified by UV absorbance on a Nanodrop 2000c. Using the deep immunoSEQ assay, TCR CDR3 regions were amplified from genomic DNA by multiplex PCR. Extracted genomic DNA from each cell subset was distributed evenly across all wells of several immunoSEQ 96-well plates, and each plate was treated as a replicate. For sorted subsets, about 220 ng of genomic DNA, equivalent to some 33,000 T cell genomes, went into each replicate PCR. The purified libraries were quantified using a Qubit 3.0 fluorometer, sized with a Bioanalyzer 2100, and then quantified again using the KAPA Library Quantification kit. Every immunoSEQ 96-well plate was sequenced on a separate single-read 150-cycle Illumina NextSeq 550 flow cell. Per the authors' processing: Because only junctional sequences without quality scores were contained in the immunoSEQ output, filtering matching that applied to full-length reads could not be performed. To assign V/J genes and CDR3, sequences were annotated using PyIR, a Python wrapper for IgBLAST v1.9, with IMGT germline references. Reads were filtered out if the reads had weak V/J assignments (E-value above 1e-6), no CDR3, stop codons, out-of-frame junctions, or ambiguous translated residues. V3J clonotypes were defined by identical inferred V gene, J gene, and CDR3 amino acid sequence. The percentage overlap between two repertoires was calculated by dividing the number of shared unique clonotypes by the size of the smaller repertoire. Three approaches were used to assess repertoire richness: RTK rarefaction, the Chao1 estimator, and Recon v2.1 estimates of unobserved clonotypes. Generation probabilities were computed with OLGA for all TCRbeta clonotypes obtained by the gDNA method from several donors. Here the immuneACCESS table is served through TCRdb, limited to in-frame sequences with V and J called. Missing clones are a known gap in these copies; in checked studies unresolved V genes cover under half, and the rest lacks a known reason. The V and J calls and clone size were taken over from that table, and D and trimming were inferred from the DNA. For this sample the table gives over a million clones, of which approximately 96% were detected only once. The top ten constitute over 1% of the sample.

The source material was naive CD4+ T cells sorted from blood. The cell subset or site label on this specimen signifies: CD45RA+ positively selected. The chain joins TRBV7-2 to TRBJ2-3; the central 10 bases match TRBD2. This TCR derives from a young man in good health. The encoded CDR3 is CASTHGSGRAVDTQYF. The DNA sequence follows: TGTGCCAGCACCCATGGGAGCGGGAGGGCGGTGGATACGCAGTATTTT.